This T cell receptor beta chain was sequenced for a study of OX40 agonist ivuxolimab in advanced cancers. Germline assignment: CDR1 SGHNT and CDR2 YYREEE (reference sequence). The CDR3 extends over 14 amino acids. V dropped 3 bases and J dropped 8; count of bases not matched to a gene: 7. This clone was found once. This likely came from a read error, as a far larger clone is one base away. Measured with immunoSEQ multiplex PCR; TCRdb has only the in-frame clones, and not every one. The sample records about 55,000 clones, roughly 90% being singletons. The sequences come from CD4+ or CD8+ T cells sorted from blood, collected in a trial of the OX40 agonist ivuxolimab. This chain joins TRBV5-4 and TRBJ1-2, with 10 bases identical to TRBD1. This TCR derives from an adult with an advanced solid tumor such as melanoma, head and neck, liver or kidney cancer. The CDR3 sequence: CASSSKTGGDGYTF. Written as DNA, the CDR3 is TGTGCCAGCAGCTCCAAGACAGGGGGCGACGGCTACACCTTC.